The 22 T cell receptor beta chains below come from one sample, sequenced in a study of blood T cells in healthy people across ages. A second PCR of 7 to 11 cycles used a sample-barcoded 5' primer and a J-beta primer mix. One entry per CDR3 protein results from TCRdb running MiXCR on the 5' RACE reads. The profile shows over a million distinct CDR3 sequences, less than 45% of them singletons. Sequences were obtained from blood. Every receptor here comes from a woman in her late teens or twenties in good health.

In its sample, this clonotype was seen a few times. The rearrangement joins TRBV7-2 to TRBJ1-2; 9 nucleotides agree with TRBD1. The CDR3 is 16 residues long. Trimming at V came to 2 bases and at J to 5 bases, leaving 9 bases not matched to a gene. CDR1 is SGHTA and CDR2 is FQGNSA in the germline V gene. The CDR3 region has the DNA TGTGCCAGCAGCTTATTTCGGACAGGGGAGGAGTATGGCTACACCTTC. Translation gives CASSLFRTGEEYGYTF.

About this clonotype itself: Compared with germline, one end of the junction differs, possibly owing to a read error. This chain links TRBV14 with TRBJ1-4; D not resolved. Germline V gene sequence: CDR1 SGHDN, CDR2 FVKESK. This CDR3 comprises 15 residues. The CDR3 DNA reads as TGTGTCAGCAGCCAAGCGTTACGCACGGGGGAAAAACTGTTTTTT. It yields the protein CVSSQALRTGEKLFF.

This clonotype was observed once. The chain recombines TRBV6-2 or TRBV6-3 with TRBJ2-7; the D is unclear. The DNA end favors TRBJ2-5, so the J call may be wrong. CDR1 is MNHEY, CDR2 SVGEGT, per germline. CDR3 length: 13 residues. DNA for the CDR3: TGTGCCAGCAACGAACAGAGCCCTGGGACCCAGTACTTC. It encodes CASNEQSPGTQYF.

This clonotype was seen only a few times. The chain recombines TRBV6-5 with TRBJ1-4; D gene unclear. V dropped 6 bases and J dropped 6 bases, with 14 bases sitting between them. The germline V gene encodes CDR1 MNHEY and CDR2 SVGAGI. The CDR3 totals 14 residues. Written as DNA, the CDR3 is TGTGCCAGCAGGCAACTCGAGTCTCATGAAAAACTGTTTTTT. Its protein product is CASRQLESHEKLFF.

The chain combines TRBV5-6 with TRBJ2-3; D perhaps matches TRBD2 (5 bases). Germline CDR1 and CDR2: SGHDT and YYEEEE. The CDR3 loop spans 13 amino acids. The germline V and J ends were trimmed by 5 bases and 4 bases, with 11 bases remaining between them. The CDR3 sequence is CASSSDSADTQYF. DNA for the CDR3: TGTGCCAGCAGTTCGGATAGCGCAGATACGCAGTATTTT.

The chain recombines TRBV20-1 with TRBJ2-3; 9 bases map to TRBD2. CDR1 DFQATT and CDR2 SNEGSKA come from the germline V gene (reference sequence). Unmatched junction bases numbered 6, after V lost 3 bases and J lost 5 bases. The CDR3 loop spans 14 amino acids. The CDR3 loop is CSASRASGIDTQYF. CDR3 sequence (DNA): TGCAGTGCTAGTAGGGCTAGCGGGATAGATACGCAGTATTTT.

CDR3 bases: TGTGCCAGCTCGCGCTCTATTCTCCAGTATGGCTACACCTTC. Translating it yields CASSRSILQYGYTF. The J gene is TRBJ1-2, the V gene TRBV18, with D unresolved. CDR1 KGHSH and CDR2 LQKENI come from the germline V gene. The V end lost 6 bases, the J end lost 5 bases, and 16 bases lay between the germline ends. The CDR3 runs 14 residues.

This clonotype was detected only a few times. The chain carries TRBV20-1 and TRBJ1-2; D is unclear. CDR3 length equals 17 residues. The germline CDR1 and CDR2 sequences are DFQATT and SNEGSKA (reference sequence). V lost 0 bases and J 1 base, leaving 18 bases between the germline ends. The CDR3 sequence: CSARDFSELILNYGYTF. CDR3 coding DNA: TGCAGTGCTAGAGATTTCTCGGAATTGATCCTTAACTATGGCTACACCTTC.

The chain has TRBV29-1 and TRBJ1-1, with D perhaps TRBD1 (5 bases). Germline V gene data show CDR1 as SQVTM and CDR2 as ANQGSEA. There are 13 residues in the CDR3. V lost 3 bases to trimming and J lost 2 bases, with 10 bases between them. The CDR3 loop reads CSVEGGVNTEAFF. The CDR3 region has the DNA TGCAGCGTTGAGGGAGGGGTAAACACTGAAGCTTTCTTT.

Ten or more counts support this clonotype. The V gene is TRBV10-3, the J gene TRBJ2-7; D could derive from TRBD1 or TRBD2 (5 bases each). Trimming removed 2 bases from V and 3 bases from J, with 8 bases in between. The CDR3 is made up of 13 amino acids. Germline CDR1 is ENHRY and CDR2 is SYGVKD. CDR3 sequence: CAISEGTYYEQYF. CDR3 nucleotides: TGTGCCATCAGTGAGGGGACCTACTACGAGCAGTACTTC.

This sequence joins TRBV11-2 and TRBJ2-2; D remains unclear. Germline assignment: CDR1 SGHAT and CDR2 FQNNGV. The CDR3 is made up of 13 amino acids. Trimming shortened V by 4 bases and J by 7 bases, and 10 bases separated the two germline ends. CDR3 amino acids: CASSSLEDGELFF. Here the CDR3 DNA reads TGTGCCAGCAGCTCTTTAGAAGACGGGGAGCTGTTTTTT.

CDR3 nucleotide sequence: TGTGCCAGCAGCTTAGGAGTGGCGGGGGGTAGCACAGATACGCAGTATTTT. Encoded protein: CASSLGVAGGSTDTQYF. V usage is TRBV11-2 and J usage is TRBJ2-3, with 8 bases aligning to TRBD2. CDR3 size: 17 residues. V lost 1 base, J lost 0 bases, and 6 bases stayed unmatched. The V gene's germline CDR1 is SGHAT and CDR2 FQNNGV.

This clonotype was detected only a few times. The CDR3 DNA sequence: TGTGCCAGCTCAGGGACAGGGCTGCACACTGAAGCTTTCTTT. Amino acids: CASSGTGLHTEAFF. J is TRBJ1-1 and V is TRBV18; TRBD1 agrees at 9 bases. Trimming removed 5 bases from V and 3 bases from J; junction bases left unmatched: 4. The CDR3 has 14 residues. Germline V CDR1 and CDR2: KGHSH, LQKENI.

CDR3 in amino acids: CASSQELGPYEQYF. CDR3 coding DNA: TGCGCCAGCAGCCAAGAGCTGGGACCCTACGAGCAGTACTTC. The rearrangement links TRBV4-3 to TRBJ2-7; D may match TRBD1 or TRBD2 (5 bases each). This CDR3 contains 14 residues. The V gene lost 0 bases and the J gene lost 2 bases, with 8 bases spanning the gap. Germline V gene sequence: CDR1 LGHNA, CDR2 YSLEER.

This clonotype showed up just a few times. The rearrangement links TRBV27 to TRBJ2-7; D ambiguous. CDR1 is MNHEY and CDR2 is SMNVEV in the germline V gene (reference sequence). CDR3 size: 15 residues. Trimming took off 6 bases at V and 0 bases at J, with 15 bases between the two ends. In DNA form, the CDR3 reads TGTGCCAGCAGCGAAGGTCCTCACCCCTCCTACGAGCAGTACTTC. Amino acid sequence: CASSEGPHPSYEQYF.

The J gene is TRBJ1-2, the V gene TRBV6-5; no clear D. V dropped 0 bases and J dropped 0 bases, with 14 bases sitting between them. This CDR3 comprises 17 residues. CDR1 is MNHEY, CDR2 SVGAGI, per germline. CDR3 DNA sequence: TGTGCCAGCAGTTACTCTGAAGATCGGGTACCTAACTATGGCTACACCTTC. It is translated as CASSYSEDRVPNYGYTF.

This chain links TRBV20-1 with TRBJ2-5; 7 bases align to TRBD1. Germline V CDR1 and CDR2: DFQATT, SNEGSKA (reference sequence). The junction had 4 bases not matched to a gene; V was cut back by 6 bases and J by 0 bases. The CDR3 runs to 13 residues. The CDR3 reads CSAPGQNQETQYF. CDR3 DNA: TGCAGTGCCCCGGGACAGAACCAAGAGACCCAGTACTTC.

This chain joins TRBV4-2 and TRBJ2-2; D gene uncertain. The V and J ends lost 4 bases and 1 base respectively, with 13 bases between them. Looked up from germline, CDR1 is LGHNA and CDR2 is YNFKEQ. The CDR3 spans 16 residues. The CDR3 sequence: CASSPLEAMNTGELFF. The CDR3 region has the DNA TGTGCCAGCAGCCCGCTCGAGGCGATGAACACCGGGGAGCTGTTTTTT.

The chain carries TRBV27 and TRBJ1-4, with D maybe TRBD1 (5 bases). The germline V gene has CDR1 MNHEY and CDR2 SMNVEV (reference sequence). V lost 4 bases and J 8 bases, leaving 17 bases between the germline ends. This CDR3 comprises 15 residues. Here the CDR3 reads CASSSLGRAEEKLFF. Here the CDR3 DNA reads TGTGCCAGCAGTTCTCTGGGCAGGGCTGAAGAAAAACTGTTTTTT. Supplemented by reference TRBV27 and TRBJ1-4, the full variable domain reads EAQVTQNPRYLITVTGKKLTVTCSQNMNHEYMSWYRQDPGLGLRQIYYSMNVEVTDKGDVPEGYKVSRKEKRNFPLILESPSPNQTSLYFCASSSLGRAEEKLFFGSGTQLSVL.

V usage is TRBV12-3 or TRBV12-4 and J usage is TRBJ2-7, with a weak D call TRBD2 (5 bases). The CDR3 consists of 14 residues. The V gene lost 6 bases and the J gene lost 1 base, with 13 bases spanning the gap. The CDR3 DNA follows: TGTGCCAGCAGGCCCGCGGAGGAGTCCTACGAGCAGTACTTC. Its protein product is CASRPAEESYEQYF.

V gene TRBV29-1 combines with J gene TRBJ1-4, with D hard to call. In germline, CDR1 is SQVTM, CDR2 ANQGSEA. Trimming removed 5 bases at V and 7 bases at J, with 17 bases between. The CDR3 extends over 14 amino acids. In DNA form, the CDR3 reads TGCAGCGTTTCCCCTCCGGGCCTCGTTGAAAAACTGTTTTTT. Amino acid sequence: CSVSPPGLVEKLFF.

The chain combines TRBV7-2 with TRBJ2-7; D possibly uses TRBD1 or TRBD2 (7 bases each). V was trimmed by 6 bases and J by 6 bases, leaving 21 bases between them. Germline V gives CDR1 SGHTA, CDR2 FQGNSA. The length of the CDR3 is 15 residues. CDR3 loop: CASSASSGRGGEQYF. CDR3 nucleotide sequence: TGTGCCAGCAGTGCTTCCTCGGGCAGGGGGGGCGAGCAGTACTTC.